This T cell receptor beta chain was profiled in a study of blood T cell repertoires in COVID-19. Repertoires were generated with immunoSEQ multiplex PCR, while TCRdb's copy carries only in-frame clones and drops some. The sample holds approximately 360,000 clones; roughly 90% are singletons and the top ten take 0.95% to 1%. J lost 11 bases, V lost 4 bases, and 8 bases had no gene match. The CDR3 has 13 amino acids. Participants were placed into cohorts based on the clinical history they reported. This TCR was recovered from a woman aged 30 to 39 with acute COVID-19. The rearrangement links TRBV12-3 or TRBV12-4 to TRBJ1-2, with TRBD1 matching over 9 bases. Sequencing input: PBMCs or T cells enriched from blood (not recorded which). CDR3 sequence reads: CASSSTGGGFYTF. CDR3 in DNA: TGTGCCAGCAGTTCCACAGGGGGCGGATTTTACACCTTC.